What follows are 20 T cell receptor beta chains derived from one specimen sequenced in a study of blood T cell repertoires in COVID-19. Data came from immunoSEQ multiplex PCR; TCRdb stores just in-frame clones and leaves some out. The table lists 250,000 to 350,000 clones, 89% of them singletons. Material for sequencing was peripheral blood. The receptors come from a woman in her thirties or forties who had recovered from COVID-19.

CDR3 loop: CASGSQGVEENQPQHF. The CDR3 DNA reads as TGTGCTAGTGGTTCCCAGGGGGTAGAGGAGAATCAGCCCCAGCATTTT. The rearrangement uses TRBV12-5 and TRBJ1-5; 7 bases are a match to TRBD1. Per the germline V gene, CDR1 is LGHNT and CDR2 is FRNRAP. With 4 bases clipped from V and 4 bases from J, the junction kept 10 bases outside the gene matches. CDR3 length: 16 amino acids.

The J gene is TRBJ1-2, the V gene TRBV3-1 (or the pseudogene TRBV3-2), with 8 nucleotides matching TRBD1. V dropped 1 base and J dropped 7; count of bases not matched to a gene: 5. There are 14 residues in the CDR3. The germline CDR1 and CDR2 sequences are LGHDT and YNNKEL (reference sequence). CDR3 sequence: CASSQATGEGGYTF. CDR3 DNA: TGTGCCAGCAGCCAAGCGACAGGGGAAGGTGGCTACACCTTC.

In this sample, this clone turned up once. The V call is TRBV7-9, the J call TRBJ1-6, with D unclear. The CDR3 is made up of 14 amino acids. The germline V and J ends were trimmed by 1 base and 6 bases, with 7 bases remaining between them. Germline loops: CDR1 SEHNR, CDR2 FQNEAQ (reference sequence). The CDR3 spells CASSLETANSPLHF. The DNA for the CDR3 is TGTGCCAGCAGCTTAGAAACAGCTAATTCACCCCTCCACTTT. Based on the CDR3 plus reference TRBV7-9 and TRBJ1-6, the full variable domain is DTGVSQNPRHKITKRGQNVTFRCDPISEHNRLYWYRQTLGQGPEFLTYFQNEAQLEKSRLLSDRFSAERPKGSFSTLEIQRTEQGDSAMYLCASSLETANSPLHFGNGTRLTVT.

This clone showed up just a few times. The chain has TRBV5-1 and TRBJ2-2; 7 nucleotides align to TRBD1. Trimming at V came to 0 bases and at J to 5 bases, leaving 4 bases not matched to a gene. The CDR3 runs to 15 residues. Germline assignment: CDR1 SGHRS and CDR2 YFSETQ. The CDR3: CASSLAPQGTGELFF. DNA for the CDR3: TGCGCCAGCAGCTTGGCCCCACAGGGGACCGGGGAGCTGTTTTTT.

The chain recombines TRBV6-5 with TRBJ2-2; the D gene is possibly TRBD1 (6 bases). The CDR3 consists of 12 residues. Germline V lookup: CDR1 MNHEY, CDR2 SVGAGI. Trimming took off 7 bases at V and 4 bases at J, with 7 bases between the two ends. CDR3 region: CASIRGTGELFF. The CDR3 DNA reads TGTGCCAGCATCAGGGGCACCGGGGAGCTGTTTTTT.

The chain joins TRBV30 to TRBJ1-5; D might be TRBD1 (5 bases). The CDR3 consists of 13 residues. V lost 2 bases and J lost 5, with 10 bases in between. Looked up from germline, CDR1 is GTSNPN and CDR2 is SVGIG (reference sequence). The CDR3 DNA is TGTGCCTGGAGTTTGGGAGGGGATCAGCCCCAGCATTTT. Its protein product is CAWSLGGDQPQHF.

The DNA for the CDR3 is TGCAGCGCCTCAGCTAGCGGCCAAGAGACCCAGTACTTC. This translates into CSASASGQETQYF. The V gene is TRBV29-1, the J gene TRBJ2-5; 7 nucleotides match TRBD2. The CDR3 runs to 13 residues. J gave up 1 base and V 7 bases, and 6 bases lay outside the gene matches. Germline lookup yields CDR1 SQVTM and CDR2 ANQGSEA.

The chain's CDR3 is CASSRPGETQYF. CDR3 DNA sequence: TGCGCCAGCAGCCGCCCCGGGGAGACCCAGTACTTC. The chain has TRBV4-1 and TRBJ2-5; no definite D call. This CDR3 is built from 12 residues. Germline V gene sequence: CDR1 MGHRA, CDR2 YSYEKL. Trimming stripped 4 bases from V and 5 bases from J, with 8 bases between.

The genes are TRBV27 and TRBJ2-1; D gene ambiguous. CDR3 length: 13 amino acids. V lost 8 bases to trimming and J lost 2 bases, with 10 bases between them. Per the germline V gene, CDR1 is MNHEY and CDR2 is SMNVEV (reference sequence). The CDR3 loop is CASGRPPYNEQFF. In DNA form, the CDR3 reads TGTGCCAGCGGCCGTCCACCCTACAATGAGCAGTTCTTC.

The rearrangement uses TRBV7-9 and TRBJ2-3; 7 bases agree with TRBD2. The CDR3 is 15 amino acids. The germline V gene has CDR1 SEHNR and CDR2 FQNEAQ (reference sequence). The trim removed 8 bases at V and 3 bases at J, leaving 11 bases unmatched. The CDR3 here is CASETTREGTDTQYF. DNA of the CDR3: TGTGCCAGCGAGACAACGAGGGAGGGAACAGATACGCAGTATTTT.

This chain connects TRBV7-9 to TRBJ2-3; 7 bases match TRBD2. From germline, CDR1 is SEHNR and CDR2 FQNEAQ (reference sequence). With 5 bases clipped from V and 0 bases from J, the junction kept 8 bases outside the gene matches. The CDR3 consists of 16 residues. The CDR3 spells CASSPPSGASTDTQYF. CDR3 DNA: TGTGCCAGCAGCCCCCCTAGCGGAGCCAGCACAGATACGCAGTATTTT.

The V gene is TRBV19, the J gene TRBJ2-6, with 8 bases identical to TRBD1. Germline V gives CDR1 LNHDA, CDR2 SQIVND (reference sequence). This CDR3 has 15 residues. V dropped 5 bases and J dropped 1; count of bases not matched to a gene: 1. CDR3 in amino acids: CASSRQGSGANVLTF. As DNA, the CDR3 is TGTGCCAGTAGTCGACAGGGGTCTGGGGCCAACGTCCTGACTTTC.

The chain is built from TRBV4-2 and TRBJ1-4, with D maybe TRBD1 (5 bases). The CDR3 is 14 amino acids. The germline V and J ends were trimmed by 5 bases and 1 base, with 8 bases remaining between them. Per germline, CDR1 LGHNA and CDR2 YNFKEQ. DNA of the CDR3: TGTGCCAGCAGCGACGACAGAACTAATGAAAAACTGTTTTTT. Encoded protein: CASSDDRTNEKLFF.

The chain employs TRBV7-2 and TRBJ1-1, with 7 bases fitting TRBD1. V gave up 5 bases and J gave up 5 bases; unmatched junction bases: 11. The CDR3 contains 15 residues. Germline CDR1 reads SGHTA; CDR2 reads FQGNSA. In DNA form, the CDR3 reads TGTGCCAGCAGCCTAAAGACAGGGTCGTGGACTGAAGCTTTCTTT. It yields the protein CASSLKTGSWTEAFF.

The CDR3 protein is CASSTGQEYEQYF. The CDR3 nucleotides read TGCGCCAGCAGCACCGGACAGGAGTACGAGCAGTACTTC. The rearrangement links TRBV5-1 to TRBJ2-7; 7 bases are a match to TRBD1. This CDR3 comprises 13 residues. Looked up from germline, CDR1 is SGHRS and CDR2 is YFSETQ. V dropped 4 bases and J dropped 4; count of bases not matched to a gene: 5.

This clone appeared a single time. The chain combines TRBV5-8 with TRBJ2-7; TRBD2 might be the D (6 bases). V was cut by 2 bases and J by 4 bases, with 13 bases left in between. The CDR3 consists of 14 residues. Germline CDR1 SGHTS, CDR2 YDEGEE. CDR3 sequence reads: CASSLGGALYEQYF. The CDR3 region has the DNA TGTGCCAGCAGCTTAGGAGGGGCCTTATACGAGCAGTACTTC.

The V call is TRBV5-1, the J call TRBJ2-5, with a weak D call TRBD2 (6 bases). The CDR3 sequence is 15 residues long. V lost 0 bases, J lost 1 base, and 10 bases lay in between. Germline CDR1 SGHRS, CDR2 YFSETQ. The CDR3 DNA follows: TGCGCCAGCAGCTTGGTGGCTAGCGTCCAAGAGACCCAGTACTTC. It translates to CASSLVASVQETQYF. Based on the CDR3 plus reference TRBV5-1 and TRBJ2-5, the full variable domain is KAGVTQTPRYLIKTRGQQVTLSCSPISGHRSVSWYQQTPGQGLQFLFEYFSETQRNKGNFPGRFSGRQFSNSRSEMNVSTLELGDSALYLCASSLVASVQETQYFGPGTRLLVL.

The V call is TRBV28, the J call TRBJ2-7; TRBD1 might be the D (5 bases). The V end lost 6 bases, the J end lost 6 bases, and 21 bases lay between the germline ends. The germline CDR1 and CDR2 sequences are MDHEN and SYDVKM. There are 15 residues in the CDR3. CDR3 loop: CASRTNLISGSEQYF. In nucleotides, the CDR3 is TGTGCCAGCAGGACAAACCTAATATCAGGGTCCGAGCAGTACTTC.

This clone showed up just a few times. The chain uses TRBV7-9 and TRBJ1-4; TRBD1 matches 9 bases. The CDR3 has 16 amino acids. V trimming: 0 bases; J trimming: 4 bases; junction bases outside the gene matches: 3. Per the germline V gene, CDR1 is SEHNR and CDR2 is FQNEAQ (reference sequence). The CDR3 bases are TGTGCCAGCAGCTTAGCAGCGGGACAGGGTAATGAAAAACTGTTTTTT. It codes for CASSLAAGQGNEKLFF.

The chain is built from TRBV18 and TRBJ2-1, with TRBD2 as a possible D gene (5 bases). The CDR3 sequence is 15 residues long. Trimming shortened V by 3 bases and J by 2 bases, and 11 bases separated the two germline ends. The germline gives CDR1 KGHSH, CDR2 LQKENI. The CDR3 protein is CASSPPSNPYNEQFF. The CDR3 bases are TGTGCCAGCTCACCCCCTAGCAACCCCTACAATGAGCAGTTCTTC. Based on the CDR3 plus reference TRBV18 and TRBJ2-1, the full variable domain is NAGVMQNPRHLVRRRGQEARLRCSPMKGHSHVYWYRQLPEEGLKFMVYLQKENIIDESGMPKERFSAEFPKEGPSILRIQQVVRGDSAAYFCASSPPSNPYNEQFFGPGTRLTVL.